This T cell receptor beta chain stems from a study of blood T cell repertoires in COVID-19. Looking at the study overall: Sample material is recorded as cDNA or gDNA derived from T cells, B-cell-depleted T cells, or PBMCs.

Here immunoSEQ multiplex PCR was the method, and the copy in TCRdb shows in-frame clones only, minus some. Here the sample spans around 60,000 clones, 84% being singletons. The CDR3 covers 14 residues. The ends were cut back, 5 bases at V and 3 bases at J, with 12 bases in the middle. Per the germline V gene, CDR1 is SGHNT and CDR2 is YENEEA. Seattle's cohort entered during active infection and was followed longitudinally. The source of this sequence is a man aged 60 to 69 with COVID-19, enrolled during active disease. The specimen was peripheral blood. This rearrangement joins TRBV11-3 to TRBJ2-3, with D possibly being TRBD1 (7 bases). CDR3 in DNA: TGTGCCAGCAGCCAGGGGGGAATAACAGATACGCAGTATTTT. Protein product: CASSQGGITDTQYF.